The 32 T cell receptor beta chains below all came from one sample that was sequenced in a study of T cell clonality in common variable immunodeficiency. The protocol was immunoSEQ multiplex PCR, while the TCRdb copy is restricted to in-frame clones and leaves out a portion. The sample lists about 81,000 clones, none appearing once, the ten largest making up 0.8%. The sequenced sample consisted of peripheral blood mononuclear cells. All receptors derive from a person aged 18 to 70 in good health.

CDR3 sequence reads: CASGPSPGGADGYTF. The covered CDR3 bases are TGCGCCAGCGGGCCCTCCCCAGGGGGCGCAGATGGC. The rearrangement joins TRBV5-1 to TRBJ1-2; TRBD1 matches 8 bases. The sequence runs out 3 residues before the end of the CDR3; the remainder is reconstructed from the germline J gene. Germline assignment: CDR1 SGHRS and CDR2 YFSETQ. The CDR3 totals 15 residues. Trimming cost V 7 bases and J 6 bases; bases outside gene matches: 14.

The sample holds many counts of this clone. The CDR3 bases that were read are TGCAGTGCTAGCCGACAGACCAACACCGGGGAG. Translation gives CSASRQTNTGE. The whole CDR3 sequence is CSASRQTNTGELFF. The chain employs TRBV20-1 and TRBJ2-2, with D possibly TRBD1 on 5 matching bases. The read ends 3 residues before the CDR3 terminus; that terminus is restored from the germline J gene. The CDR3 is 14 residues long. V lost 3 bases to trimming and J lost 2 bases, with 10 bases between them. The V gene's germline CDR1 is DFQATT and CDR2 SNEGSKA (reference sequence).

This clone was seen many times. The CDR3 goes on 3 residues after the read ends, and that part is filled in from the germline J gene. The chain uses TRBV19 and TRBJ2-7, with 9 bases matching TRBD1. This CDR3 region has 15 residues. The J segment lost 5 bases and the V segment lost 5 bases, leaving 10 bases of the junction unmatched. Germline CDR1 and CDR2: LNHDA and SQIVND (reference sequence). CDR3 bases read: TGTGCCAGTAGTGTTACCGGGACAGGGTTCCACGAG. Its translation: CASSVTGTGFHE. The complete CDR3 protein is CASSVTGTGFHEQYF.

This clone was seen at least ten times. Mismatch with germline at one junction end may stem from a read error. Coverage ceases 3 residues before the CDR3 finishes, and the germline J gene fills in the end. The chain carries TRBV4-2 and TRBJ2-7; 9 bases are a match to TRBD1. CDR1 LGHNA and CDR2 YNFKEQ come from the germline V gene. The CDR3 covers 15 residues. The CDR3 bases that were read are TGCGCCAGCAGCCAGGACAGGGGTGGTGCCTACGAG. This translates into CASSQDRGGAYE. Given in full, the CDR3 is CASSQDRGGAYEQYF.

This clone was seen many times. The read ends 3 residues before the CDR3 terminus; that terminus is restored from the germline J gene. The rearrangement joins TRBV19 to TRBJ1-2; possibly TRBD1 for D (5 bases). Per the germline V gene, CDR1 is LNHDA and CDR2 is SQIVND (reference sequence). This CDR3 comprises 15 residues. The sequenced part of the CDR3 DNA is TGTGCCAGTAGTATAGATCCTCAGGGAAAGCAAGGC. This gives the protein CASSIDPQGKQG. The entire CDR3 sequence reads CASSIDPQGKQGYTF.

Details on this clone: The CDR3 end falls 3 residues outside the read, so it is completed with the germline J gene. The chain joins TRBV19 to TRBJ1-6; D is uncertain. Trimming left V 6 bases short and J 6 bases short, with 18 bases between. CDR1 and CDR2 (germline): LNHDA, SQIVND (reference sequence). This CDR3 region has 16 residues. The CDR3 loop is CASRLGVGVSNSPLHF. CDR3 DNA, as far as it was read: TGTGCCAGTAGACTCGGGGTTGGTGTGAGTAATTCACCC.

This clone has a count of ten or more. The missing CDR3 end, 3 residues past where the read stops, is filled in from the germline J gene. The chain carries TRBV5-1 and TRBJ2-2; perhaps TRBD2 as D (6 bases). Trimming removed 2 bases from V and 0 bases from J, with 11 bases in between. From germline, CDR1 is SGHRS and CDR2 YFSETQ. The CDR3 is 16 residues long. The CDR3 is CASSFRASANTGELFF. Partial CDR3 DNA: TGCGCCAGCAGCTTTAGGGCTAGCGCGAACACCGGGGAG.

This clone was found many times. The junction differs from germline at one of its ends, possibly a read error. The read ends 3 residues before the CDR3 terminus; that terminus is restored from the germline J gene. The gene calls are TRBV4-2 and TRBJ2-2; a weak D match, TRBD2 (6 bases). CDR3 size: 16 residues. In germline, CDR1 is LGHNA, CDR2 YNFKEQ. CDR3 region: CASSQDKSGLTGELFF. The part of the CDR3 DNA that was read is TGCGCCAGCAGCCAAGATAAAAGCGGGCTCACCGGGGAG.

Ten or more counts support this clone. The DNA ends 3 residues before the CDR3 does, and the rest of the CDR3 is filled in from the germline J gene. This chain links TRBV7-8 with TRBJ2-7, with a weak D call TRBD2 (5 bases). The CDR3 sequence is 14 residues long. Looked up from germline, CDR1 is SGHVS and CDR2 is FQNEAQ. Trimming cost V 3 bases and J 2 bases, with 11 bases left between them. The covered CDR3 bases are TGTGCCAGCAGCTTGAGAGAGGGCACCTACGAG. This encodes CASSLREGTYE. The whole CDR3 is CASSLREGTYEQYF.

This clone was counted ten times or more. The read ends 3 residues before the CDR3 terminus; that terminus is restored from the germline J gene. V is TRBV19 and J is TRBJ1-1; the D gene is possibly TRBD1 (6 bases). The length of the CDR3 is 13 residues. Trimming cost V 7 bases and J 5 bases, with 14 bases left between them. Germline V gene data show CDR1 as LNHDA and CDR2 as SQIVND (reference sequence). CDR3 sequence reads: CASKHREGTEAFF. CDR3 DNA (partial): TGTGCCAGTAAACACAGGGAGGGGACTGAA.

This clone came up many times. The part of the CDR3 DNA that was read is TGCGCCAGCAGCCCAGCGATCGCGGGGGGGGAGACC. Translated: CASSPAIAGGET. The CDR3, in full, reads CASSPAIAGGETQYF. The chain uses TRBV4-1 and TRBJ2-5; TRBD2 matches 9 bases. The read is 3 residues too short to cover the CDR3 end, so that end is filled in from the germline J gene. The CDR3 loop spans 15 amino acids. The germline CDR1 and CDR2 sequences are MGHRA and YSYEKL. With 4 bases clipped from V and 5 bases from J, the junction kept 8 bases outside the gene matches.

This clone was seen many times. From the germline J gene comes the end of the CDR3, since the read stops 3 residues before it. The gene calls are TRBV5-1 and TRBJ2-2; weak D call: TRBD2 (5 bases). The ends were cut back, 2 bases at V and 4 bases at J, with 15 bases in the middle. The CDR3 sequence is 16 residues long. Germline CDR1 reads SGHRS; CDR2 reads YFSETQ. CDR3 DNA, as far as it was read: TGCGCCAGCAGCTTCCTATCACTAGAGGTCACCGGGGAG. Its translation: CASSFLSLEVTGE. The whole CDR3 sequence is CASSFLSLEVTGELFF.

This clone appeared many times. The read stops 3 residues short of the end of the CDR3; the missing end is completed from the germline J gene. The chain recombines TRBV20-1 with TRBJ2-6; D assignment may be TRBD1 or TRBD2 (5 bases each). The germline gives CDR1 DFQATT, CDR2 SNEGSKA (reference sequence). V shed 0 bases and J shed 2 bases, with 14 bases lying between them. This CDR3 has 17 residues. CDR3 bases read: TGCAGTGCTAGAGAGGGCAGGGAGAGTCCTGGGGCCAACGTC. Protein sequence: CSAREGRESPGANV. The full CDR3 protein is CSAREGRESPGANVLTF.

This clone was observed at least ten times. A read error may produce the germline difference seen at one junction end. The read finishes 3 residues shy of the CDR3 end, and the germline J gene is used to complete it. The chain has TRBV4-2 and TRBJ2-3; possible D gene TRBD1, 5 bases. The CDR3 sequence is 16 residues long. Germline V gene sequence: CDR1 LGHNA, CDR2 YNFKEQ. The CDR3 loop reads CASSQLGAVGADTQYF. The sequenced part of the CDR3 DNA is TGCGCCAGCAGCCAATTAGGGGCAGTTGGGGCAGATACG.

This clone has a count of ten or more. Read sequence stops 3 residues before the CDR3 end, and the germline J gene provides the missing end. The V gene is TRBV19, the J gene TRBJ2-3, with 10 bases aligning to TRBD1. This CDR3 is built from 13 residues. The V segment lost 8 bases and the J segment 1 base; nucleotides outside the gene matches: 0. Looked up from germline, CDR1 is LNHDA and CDR2 is SQIVND (reference sequence). The sequenced CDR3 bases are TGTGCCAGTGGGACAGGGGGCACAGATACG. Translated, it gives CASGTGGTDT. The whole CDR3 region reads CASGTGGTDTQYF. The variable domain in full, completed from reference TRBV19 and TRBJ2-3, reads DGGITQSPKYLFRKEGQNVTLSCEQNLNHDAMYWYRQDPGQGLRLIYYSQIVNDFQKGDIAEGYSVSREKKESFPLTVTSAQKNPTAFYLCASGTGGTDTQYFGPGTRLTVL.

This clone showed up just a few times. At one end, the junction sequence differs from germline, possibly due to a read error. The read finishes 3 residues shy of the CDR3 end, and the germline J gene is used to complete it. The chain is built from TRBV7-3 and TRBJ1-2; the D gene is possibly TRBD1 (5 bases). This CDR3 spans 13 amino acids. Germline V gives CDR1 SGHTA, CDR2 FQGTGA. Incomplete CDR3 DNA: TGTGCCGGCAGCCCGTGGGGGGGCTATGGC. Protein: CAGSPWGGYG. The whole CDR3 is CAGSPWGGYGYTF. The full variable domain, in which reference TRBV7-3 and TRBJ1-2 provide the parts outside the CDR3, is GAGVSQTPSNKVTEKGKYVELRCDPISGHTALYWYRQSLGQGPEFLIYFQGTGAADDSGLPNDRFFAVRPEGSVSTLKIQRTERGDSAVYLCAGSPWGGYGYTFGSGTRLTVV.

This clone has ten or more counts. The CDR3 extends 3 residues past the end of the read, so its final part is completed from the germline J gene. The chain links TRBV5-4 to TRBJ2-7; TRBD2 agrees at 11 bases. The junction had 3 bases not matched to a gene; V was cut back by 3 bases and J by 1 base. The germline gives CDR1 SGHNT, CDR2 YYREEE (reference sequence). CDR3 length equals 15 residues. The CDR3 DNA, read in part, is TGTGCCAGCAGCTGGGGGACTAGCGGTTCCTACGAG. It translates to CASSWGTSGSYE. The entire CDR3 reads CASSWGTSGSYEQYF.

The sample holds a few counts of this clone. The CDR3 extends 3 residues past the end of the read, so its final part is completed from the germline J gene. Additional DNA sequences in this sample encode the identical CDR3. The V gene is TRBV11-2, the J gene TRBJ1-1; no firm D call. The ends were cut back, 1 base at V and 2 bases at J, with 5 bases in the middle. The germline gives CDR1 SGHAT, CDR2 FQNNGV. CDR3 length: 13 residues. CDR3 DNA, as far as it was read: TGTGCCAGCAGCTTAGGCGCAAACACTGAA. It yields the protein CASSLGANTE. The complete CDR3 reads CASSLGANTEAFF.

This clone was picked up many times. The read terminates 3 residues ahead of where the CDR3 ends, so the germline J gene completes it. The gene calls are TRBV16 and TRBJ1-6, with D hard to call. Germline CDR1 reads KGHSY; CDR2 reads FQNENV. Trimming pared 0 bases from V and 7 bases from J, leaving 10 bases between. The length of the CDR3 is 15 residues. The CDR3 loop reads CASSQSRVHNSPLHF. The DNA read from the CDR3 is TGTGCCAGCAGCCAATCGCGGGTACACAATTCACCC.

This clone occurred many times. The CDR3 end is not reached by the read, which stops 3 residues before it; the germline J gene fills it in. This chain uses TRBV14 with TRBJ2-1; 7 bases agree with TRBD2. The CDR3 is 16 amino acids. V dropped 0 bases and J dropped 5; count of bases not matched to a gene: 7. CDR1 and CDR2 (germline): SGHDN, FVKESK. This CDR3 reads CASSQELGLGDNEQFF. The DNA read from the CDR3 is TGTGCCAGCAGCCAAGAACTAGGACTAGGGGACAATGAG. Based on the CDR3 plus reference TRBV14 and TRBJ2-1, the full variable domain is EAGVTQFPSHSVIEKGQTVTLRCDPISGHDNLYWYRRVMGKEIKFLLHFVKESKQDESGMPNNRFLAERTGGTYSTLKVQPAELEDSGVYFCASSQELGLGDNEQFFGPGTRLTVL.

In its sample, this clone was seen many times. The CDR3 end is not reached by the read, which stops 3 residues before it; the germline J gene fills it in. The rearrangement joins TRBV7-2 to TRBJ2-7; TRBD2 matches 10 bases. Trimming removed 5 bases from V and 2 bases from J; junction bases left unmatched: 6. Germline V CDR1 and CDR2: SGHTA, FQGNSA. This CDR3 is built from 15 residues. CDR3 DNA (partial): TGTGCCAGCAGCGTAAGGACTAGCGGAACCTACGAG. This codes for CASSVRTSGTYE. The whole CDR3 protein reads CASSVRTSGTYEQYF. The entire variable domain, with the rest obtained from reference TRBV7-2 and TRBJ2-7, is as follows: GAGVSQSPSNKVTEKGKDVELRCDPISGHTALYWYRQSLGQGLEFLIYFQGNSAPDKSGLPSDRFSAERTGGSVSTLTIQRTQQEDSAVYLCASSVRTSGTYEQYFGPGTRLTVT.

This clone was observed at least ten times. The sequenced fragment ends 3 residues before the CDR3 boundary, so the rest is inferred from the germline J gene. The gene calls are TRBV9 and TRBJ2-1, with D perhaps TRBD2 (5 bases). Trimming took off 3 bases at V and 8 bases at J, with 15 bases between the two ends. CDR3 length: 14 amino acids. Per the germline V gene, CDR1 is SGDLS and CDR2 is YYNGEE. Incomplete CDR3 DNA: TGTGCCAGCAGCGCGGACTCGTCCGGCTATGAG. Protein: CASSADSSGYE. The full-length CDR3 reads as CASSADSSGYEQFF.

This clone was picked up many times. Read data end 3 residues before the CDR3 end; the end is taken from the germline J gene. The chain has TRBV11-2 and TRBJ2-7; a possible D gene is TRBD1 (5 bases). Trimming removed 5 bases from V and 6 bases from J, with 17 bases in between. This CDR3 is 14 amino acids long. Per germline, CDR1 SGHAT and CDR2 FQNNGV. The sequenced CDR3 bases are TGTGCCAGCAGCCCCGTCCAGGGTACTCCCGAG. Translating it yields CASSPVQGTPE. The whole CDR3 protein is CASSPVQGTPEQYF.

This clone was counted at least ten times. The CDR3 end falls 3 residues outside the read, so it is completed with the germline J gene. This sequence joins TRBV7-2 and TRBJ2-2; possible D gene TRBD1, 6 bases. Looked up from germline, CDR1 is SGHTA and CDR2 is FQGNSA. The V gene lost 5 bases and the J gene lost 6 bases, with 13 bases spanning the gap. The CDR3 consists of 14 residues. CDR3 residues: CASSQQGTAGELFF. The sequenced part of the CDR3 DNA is TGTGCCAGCAGCCAACAGGGTACAGCCGGGGAG.

In this sample, this clone turned up many times. The DNA ends 3 residues before the CDR3 does, and the rest of the CDR3 is filled in from the germline J gene. The V and J genes are TRBV6-2 or TRBV6-3 and TRBJ2-7; 8 bases map to TRBD2. Germline V lookup: CDR1 MNHEY, CDR2 SVGEGT. This CDR3 region has 14 residues. Trimming removed 5 bases from V and 3 bases from J; junction bases left unmatched: 6. The CDR3 here is CASSRSGGYYEQYF. The part of the CDR3 DNA that was read is TGTGCCAGCAGTCGGAGCGGGGGATACTACGAG.

This clone was seen many times. The read is 3 residues too short to cover the CDR3 end, so that end is filled in from the germline J gene. The rearrangement links TRBV6-4 to TRBJ1-2, with 8 bases matching TRBD1. The J segment lost 4 bases and the V segment lost 3 bases, leaving 1 base of the junction unmatched. This CDR3 has 13 amino acids. CDR1 is MRHNA and CDR2 is SNTAGT in the germline V gene. CDR3 DNA, as far as it was read: TGTGCCAGCAGTGAAACAGGGGGCTATGGC. It yields the protein CASSETGGYG. The whole CDR3 protein is CASSETGGYGYTF.

This clone was counted many times. Read coverage stops 3 residues before the CDR3 terminus; the germline J gene supplies the remainder. The chain uses TRBV5-1 and TRBJ2-5, with 9 bases identical to TRBD1. In germline, CDR1 is SGHRS, CDR2 YFSETQ. This CDR3 spans 15 amino acids. The ends lost 4 bases at V and 5 bases at J; junction bases unmatched: 9. CDR3 bases read: TGCGCCAGCAGCAGGGCCCGGGACAGGGATGAGACC. It codes for CASSRARDRDET. The CDR3 in its entirety is CASSRARDRDETQYF.

A note on this clone: The read is 3 residues too short to cover the CDR3 end, so that end is filled in from the germline J gene. The J gene is TRBJ1-1, the V gene TRBV18; TRBD1 matches 11 bases. V was clipped by 6 bases and J by 4 bases; unmatched bases: 10. This CDR3 contains 16 residues. Germline V CDR1 and CDR2: KGHSH, LQKENI. The CDR3 sequence is CASSPGQGARSTEAFF. The part of the CDR3 DNA that was read is TGTGCCAGCTCCCCTGGACAGGGGGCGCGTAGCACTGAA.

The sample holds many counts of this clone. The CDR3 goes on 3 residues after the read ends, and that part is filled in from the germline J gene. The chain carries TRBV27 and TRBJ2-2, with TRBD2 identical over 11 bases. Germline V CDR1 and CDR2: MNHEY, SMNVEV (reference sequence). J lost 7 bases, V lost 4 bases, and 5 bases had no gene match. The CDR3 contains 15 residues. The part of the CDR3 DNA that was read is TGTGCCAGCAGTTCCATAGCGGGAGGGGACGGGGAG. Amino acids: CASSSIAGGDGE. The whole CDR3 sequence reads CASSSIAGGDGELFF.

Many counts were recorded for this clone. The CDR3 goes on 3 residues after the read ends, and that part is filled in from the germline J gene. The J gene is TRBJ2-1, the V gene TRBV6-1, with TRBD2 matching 7 bases. From germline, CDR1 is MNHNS and CDR2 SASEGT. With 4 bases clipped from V and 0 bases from J, the junction kept 3 bases outside the gene matches. This CDR3 is 15 amino acids long. The CDR3 sequence: CASSAAGPSYNEQFF. CDR3 DNA, as far as it was read: TGTGCCAGCAGTGCAGCGGGGCCCTCCTACAATGAG.

Notes on this clone: The read ends 3 residues shy of where the CDR3 ends; the end is completed using the germline J gene. This chain joins TRBV11-2 and TRBJ1-2; possibly TRBD1 for D (5 bases). V was trimmed by 1 base and J by 7 bases, leaving 10 bases between them. From germline, CDR1 is SGHAT and CDR2 FQNNGV. CDR3 length: 13 residues. The CDR3 loop is CASSLGGVGGYTF. CDR3 DNA, as far as it was read: TGTGCCAGCAGCTTAGGGGGCGTTGGTGGC.

This clone was detected ten times or more. Read sequence stops 3 residues before the CDR3 end, and the germline J gene provides the missing end. The J gene is TRBJ2-3, the V gene TRBV5-1; 8 nucleotides agree with TRBD2. Germline V CDR1 and CDR2: SGHRS, YFSETQ. The CDR3 totals 15 residues. V trimming: 1 base; J trimming: 3 bases; junction bases outside the gene matches: 4. CDR3 amino acids: CASSLLREVTDTQYF. Incomplete CDR3 DNA: TGCGCCAGCAGCTTGTTGCGGGAGGTAACAGATACG.